Below are 21 T cell receptor beta chains sequenced from a single sample in a study of blood T cell repertoires in COVID-19. TCRdb keeps only in-frame clones here, not all; method: immunoSEQ multiplex PCR. The sample holds approximately 240,000 clones; 88% are singletons and the top ten take 2% to 2.5%. Material: peripheral blood. The source is a woman between 40 and 50 years old who had recovered from COVID-19.

This chain uses TRBV2 with TRBJ1-2, with a tentative D call TRBD1 (6 bases). This CDR3 region has 14 residues. Looked up from germline, CDR1 is SNHLY and CDR2 is FYNNEI. With 6 bases removed from V and 7 bases from J, the gap between germline ends came to 18 bases. The CDR3 loop is CASSNFRGAGGYTF. The CDR3 DNA is TGTGCCAGCAGCAACTTCCGGGGGGCCGGTGGCTACACCTTC.

The chain carries TRBV12-3 or TRBV12-4 and TRBJ1-2; tentatively, D is TRBD1 (6 bases). The CDR3 sequence is 13 residues long. V was pared by 5 bases and J by 5 bases, with 12 bases between. The CDR3 DNA reads TGTGCCAGCAGTCAAGGACAGAGATATGGCTACACCTTC. Residues: CASSQGQRYGYTF.

V is TRBV12-3 or TRBV12-4 and J is TRBJ2-7; 12 bases line up with TRBD2. J lost 6 bases, V lost 6 bases, and 3 bases had no gene match. This CDR3 spans 13 amino acids. The DNA for the CDR3 is TGTGCCAGCAGGACTAGCGGGAGTCTCGAGCAGTACTTC. Protein product: CASRTSGSLEQYF.

In DNA form, the CDR3 reads TGTGCCAGCAGCTTAAGTAGAGGACAGTACAATGAGCAGTTCTTC. This translates into CASSLSRGQYNEQFF. This chain links TRBV7-3 with TRBJ2-1, with D maybe TRBD1 (6 bases). In germline, CDR1 is SGHTA, CDR2 FQGTGA. Trimming stripped 1 base from V and 4 bases from J, with 11 bases between. There are 15 residues in the CDR3.

This rearrangement joins TRBV29-1 to TRBJ2-7, with D maybe TRBD1 (6 bases). The V gene's germline CDR1 is SQVTM and CDR2 ANQGSEA. Trimming removed 4 bases from V and 0 bases from J, with 22 bases in between. The CDR3 runs 17 residues. The CDR3 sequence is CSVVRYRGTGSSYEQYF. DNA for the CDR3: TGCAGCGTTGTCCGTTATCGAGGAACAGGGAGCTCCTACGAGCAGTACTTC.

Concerning this clone: Distinct nucleotide sequences in the sample also encode this CDR3. V gene TRBV7-2 combines with J gene TRBJ2-1, with 8 bases aligning to TRBD2. The ends lost 1 base at V and 1 base at J; junction bases unmatched: 0. CDR3 length: 15 residues. Germline assignment: CDR1 SGHTA and CDR2 FQGNSA. DNA for the CDR3: TGTGCCAGCAGCTTAGGCGGGGGGTCCTACAATGAGCAGTTCTTC. Translating gives CASSLGGGSYNEQFF.

V and J are TRBV18 and TRBJ1-2, with 9 nucleotides matching TRBD1. The CDR3 spans 18 residues. V shed 3 bases and J 4 bases; nucleotides not matched to a gene: 15. The V gene's germline CDR1 is KGHSH and CDR2 LQKENI. The CDR3 coding sequence is TGTGCCAGCTCACCGATGCGGACAGGGGAGAGGGTCGGCTATGGCTACACCTTC. This sequence encodes CASSPMRTGERVGYGYTF.

The chain links TRBV29-1 to TRBJ2-7, with 9 positions matching TRBD2. Germline lookup yields CDR1 SQVTM and CDR2 ANQGSEA. There are 15 residues in the CDR3. After removal of 1 base from V and 5 bases from J, the junction contained 9 bases not matched to a gene. The CDR3 nucleotides are TGCAGCGTTGAAGTCCGTTTTAGCGGGAGAAACGAGCAGTACTTC. Translation gives CSVEVRFSGRNEQYF.

J is TRBJ2-5 and V is TRBV3-1 (or the pseudogene TRBV3-2); perhaps TRBD1 as D (6 bases). Trimming cost V 5 bases and J 4 bases, with 11 bases left between them. The V gene's germline CDR1 is LGHDT and CDR2 YNNKEL (reference sequence). The CDR3 has 13 amino acids. The chain's CDR3 is CASSRQAGETQYF. CDR3 sequence (DNA): TGTGCCAGCAGCAGACAGGCCGGAGAGACCCAGTACTTC.

The V and J genes are TRBV10-3 and TRBJ1-2; TRBD1 agrees at 7 bases. This CDR3 contains 16 residues. In germline, CDR1 is ENHRY, CDR2 SYGVKD. The V gene end was trimmed by 2 bases and the J gene end by 4 bases; junction bases not matched to a gene: 10. CDR3 sequence: CAISEPDREVGYGYTF. CDR3 nucleotides: TGTGCCATCAGTGAGCCAGACAGGGAAGTCGGCTATGGCTACACCTTC.

The chain carries TRBV28 and TRBJ1-2; 9 bases line up with TRBD1. The V gene end was trimmed by 8 bases and the J gene end by 4 bases; junction bases not matched to a gene: 8. This CDR3 has 14 residues. Germline V gives CDR1 MDHEN, CDR2 SYDVKM. The CDR3 DNA sequence: TGTGCCAGCTTCTATTCGGACAGGGGCTATGGCTACACCTTC. Translated: CASFYSDRGYGYTF.

This clone was observed at least ten times. V gene TRBV30 combines with J gene TRBJ1-2; a possible D gene is TRBD1 (6 bases). There are 13 residues in the CDR3. V lost 0 bases, J lost 6 bases, and 11 bases lay in between. Germline V gene sequence: CDR1 GTSNPN, CDR2 SVGIG (reference sequence). The CDR3 sequence: CAWSVVAGDGYTF. The CDR3, as DNA: TGTGCCTGGAGTGTGGTGGCAGGGGATGGCTACACCTTC.

The chain recombines TRBV7-8 with TRBJ1-1; 7 nucleotides line up with TRBD1. Looked up from germline, CDR1 is SGHVS and CDR2 is FQNEAQ. The CDR3 consists of 13 residues. V lost 3 bases and J lost 4; bases outside the gene matches: 2. CDR3 bases: TGTGCCAGCAGCTTCCAGGGGGTCACTGAAGCTTTCTTT. This translates into CASSFQGVTEAFF.

The V call is TRBV18, the J call TRBJ2-4, with 7 positions matching TRBD1. V was clipped by 3 bases and J by 0 bases; unmatched bases: 5. Germline V gives CDR1 KGHSH, CDR2 LQKENI. This CDR3 contains 16 residues. CDR3 coding DNA: TGTGCCAGCTCACCCGGGCCAGGGGGAGCCAAAAACATTCAGTACTTC. Translating it yields CASSPGPGGAKNIQYF.

The rearrangement joins TRBV9 to TRBJ1-1; 7 nucleotides line up with TRBD1. The germline V gene encodes CDR1 SGDLS and CDR2 YYNGEE. This CDR3 has 13 residues. V lost 6 bases and J lost 6; bases outside the gene matches: 8. CDR3 residues: CASNQQGKAEAFF. The CDR3 DNA reads TGTGCCAGCAACCAACAGGGGAAAGCTGAAGCTTTCTTT.

This clone was seen a single time. The rearrangement uses TRBV27 and TRBJ2-1, with 7 nucleotides matching TRBD2. V lost 3 bases to trimming and J lost 5 bases; unmatched junction nucleotides: 19. The CDR3 is made up of 19 amino acids. Germline V CDR1 and CDR2: MNHEY, SMNVEV (reference sequence). The DNA for the CDR3 is TGTGCCAGCAGTTTGTCCGGGACTATGCTCCTCCCCGATCACAATGAGCAGTTCTTC. Residues: CASSLSGTMLLPDHNEQFF.

The chain is built from TRBV6-6 and TRBJ2-3; the match to TRBD1 covers 8 bases. From germline, CDR1 is MNHNY and CDR2 SVGAGI (reference sequence). The CDR3 runs 14 residues. The V segment lost 4 bases and the J segment 4 bases; nucleotides outside the gene matches: 4. In nucleotides, the CDR3 is TGTGCCAGCAGTTTAACAGGGGGGTCAGATACGCAGTATTTT. Translated, it gives CASSLTGGSDTQYF.

The chain uses TRBV6-5 and TRBJ1-2; D is perhaps TRBD1 (6 bases). The germline CDR1 and CDR2 sequences are MNHEY and SVGAGI. V lost 6 bases, J lost 5 bases, and 13 bases lay in between. The CDR3 has 13 amino acids. DNA of the CDR3: TGTGCCAGCAGCCAAACAGGGCAGTATGGCTACACCTTC. Translation: CASSQTGQYGYTF.

V gene TRBV5-6 combines with J gene TRBJ2-1, with 10 bases that match TRBD2. Trimming removed 4 bases from V and 7 bases from J; junction bases left unmatched: 8. The CDR3 contains 15 residues. CDR1 SGHDT and CDR2 YYEEEE come from the germline V gene. CDR3 in amino acids: CASSILAGVGNEQFF. The CDR3, as DNA: TGTGCCAGCAGCATTCTAGCGGGAGTAGGGAATGAGCAGTTCTTC. The full variable domain, in which reference TRBV5-6 and TRBJ2-1 provide the parts outside the CDR3, is DAGVTQSPTHLIKTRGQQVTLRCSPKSGHDTVSWYQQALGQGPQFIFQYYEEEERQRGNFPDRFSGHQFPNYSSELNVNALLLGDSALYLCASSILAGVGNEQFFGPGTRLTVL.

The chain joins TRBV4-3 to TRBJ2-1; TRBD1 aligns across 8 bases. This CDR3 has 15 amino acids. The trim removed 3 bases at V and 2 bases at J, leaving 3 bases unmatched. Germline loops: CDR1 LGHNA, CDR2 YSLEER. CDR3 sequence (DNA): TGCGCCAGCAGCCAGGACAGGGCCCCCTACAATGAGCAGTTCTTC. Protein product: CASSQDRAPYNEQFF.

V and J are TRBV2 and TRBJ2-2; 8 bases fit TRBD1. The CDR3 totals 14 residues. The ends lost 8 bases at V and 5 bases at J; junction bases unmatched: 7. The germline gives CDR1 SNHLY, CDR2 FYNNEI. The CDR3: CASFDRGETGELFF. CDR3 DNA sequence: TGTGCCAGCTTTGACAGGGGCGAGACCGGGGAGCTGTTTTTT. Complete variable domain (other parts from reference TRBV2 and TRBJ2-2): EPEVTQTPSHQVTQMGQEVILRCVPISNHLYFYWYRQILGQKVEFLVSFYNNEISEKSEIFDDQFSVERPDGSNFTLKIRSTKLEDSAMYFCASFDRGETGELFFGEGSRLTVL.